This entry is about one T cell receptor (beta chain). Sequenced by immunoSEQ multiplex PCR; TCRdb stores in-frame clones only, minus some. Among roughly 200,000 clones listed, about 88% were seen once. Germline-derived CDR1 and CDR2 are SEHNR and FQNEAQ (reference sequence). The CDR3 sequence is 18 residues long. V lost 5 bases, J lost 7 bases, and 17 bases stayed unmatched. This record belongs to a study of blood T cell repertoires in COVID-19. Sequencing was carried out using peripheral blood. This sequence was found in a middle-aged man with active or convalescent COVID-19. The J gene is TRBJ1-4, the V gene TRBV7-9, with 9 nucleotides matching TRBD1. CDR3 bases: TGTGCCAGCAGCCCGCTATCTTTCTCCGGGACAGGGACTGAAAAACTGTTTTTT. Protein sequence: CASSPLSFSGTGTEKLFF. The complete variable domain, with remaining parts taken from reference TRBV7-9 and TRBJ1-4, reads DTGVSQNPRHKITKRGQNVTFRCDPISEHNRLYWYRQTLGQGPEFLTYFQNEAQLEKSRLLSDRFSAERPKGSFSTLEIQRTEQGDSAMYLCASSPLSFSGTGTEKLFFGSGTQLSVL.